The 6 T cell receptor beta chains given below trace back to one sample, sequenced in a study of blood T cell repertoires in COVID-19. This table comes from immunoSEQ multiplex PCR, and its TCRdb copy is limited to in-frame clones, with some not included. The data hold over 100,000 clones, with just under 90% observed a single time. Sequencing input: peripheral blood. Receptors originate from a human donor in a cohort sampled during active COVID-19.

The V and J genes are TRBV2 and TRBJ2-3, with 10 nucleotides matching TRBD2. V shed 8 bases, J shed 5 bases, and the junction held 13 bases outside the gene matches. Germline V gene lookup returns CDR1 SNHLY and CDR2 FYNNEI. The CDR3 is made up of 16 amino acids. The CDR3 DNA sequence: TGTGCCAGCCGTTATATCCCGGGACTAGCGATAGATACGCAGTATTTT. This gives the protein CASRYIPGLAIDTQYF. Full variable domain (missing parts from reference TRBV2 and TRBJ2-3): EPEVTQTPSHQVTQMGQEVILRCVPISNHLYFYWYRQILGQKVEFLVSFYNNEISEKSEIFDDQFSVERPDGSNFTLKIRSTKLEDSAMYFCASRYIPGLAIDTQYFGPGTRLTVL.

The chain links TRBV5-1 to TRBJ2-1; 10 bases fit TRBD1. V dropped 2 bases and J dropped 1; count of bases not matched to a gene: 15. This CDR3 is 20 amino acids long. Germline CDR1 reads SGHRS; CDR2 reads YFSETQ. The CDR3 protein is CASSFPELGTGAISYNEQFF. CDR3 DNA: TGCGCCAGCAGCTTCCCAGAATTGGGGACAGGGGCGATATCCTACAATGAGCAGTTCTTC.

The chain couples TRBV5-4 to TRBJ2-7; 7 bases map to TRBD2. The CDR3 totals 13 residues. Germline V lookup: CDR1 SGHNT, CDR2 YYREEE (reference sequence). The ends lost 4 bases at V and 0 bases at J; junction bases unmatched: 1. The CDR3 DNA reads TGTGCCAGCAGCCGGGACTACTCCTACGAGCAGTACTTC. Amino acid sequence: CASSRDYSYEQYF. Using reference TRBV5-4 and TRBJ2-7 for the parts outside the CDR3, the full variable domain is ETGVTQSPTHLIKTRGQQVTLRCSSQSGHNTVSWYQQALGQGPQFIFQYYREEENGRGNFPPRFSGLQFPNYSSELNVNALELDDSALYLCASSRDYSYEQYFGPGTRLTVT.

V is TRBV19 and J is TRBJ2-3; 7 bases fit TRBD2. Germline CDR1 LNHDA, CDR2 SQIVND (reference sequence). V lost 3 bases, J lost 6 bases, and 15 bases stayed unmatched. The CDR3 loop spans 17 amino acids. CDR3 sequence: CASSMGQRAGDEDTQYF. CDR3 nucleotides: TGTGCCAGTAGTATGGGGCAGAGGGCGGGAGACGAGGATACGCAGTATTTT. Looking up the rest from reference TRBV19 and TRBJ2-3 gives the full variable domain: DGGITQSPKYLFRKEGQNVTLSCEQNLNHDAMYWYRQDPGQGLRLIYYSQIVNDFQKGDIAEGYSVSREKKESFPLTVTSAQKNPTAFYLCASSMGQRAGDEDTQYFGPGTRLTVL.

This CDR3 is CASSFAGGLGEQYF. The CDR3 coding sequence is TGTGCCAGCAGCTTTGCGGGAGGGCTGGGAGAGCAGTACTTC. This chain joins TRBV7-9 and TRBJ2-7, with 9 positions matching TRBD2. V gave up 3 bases and J gave up 7 bases; unmatched junction bases: 7. This CDR3 has 14 residues. Germline-derived CDR1 and CDR2 are SEHNR and FQNEAQ (reference sequence).

The chain employs TRBV13 and TRBJ2-1, with 9 nucleotides matching TRBD2. In germline, CDR1 is PRHDT, CDR2 FYEKMQ (reference sequence). The CDR3 is made up of 15 amino acids. V shed 5 bases, J shed 10 bases, and the junction held 12 bases outside the gene matches. The CDR3 loop reads CASSHGLAPGQEQFF. DNA for the CDR3: TGTGCCAGCAGCCACGGACTAGCGCCGGGGCAGGAGCAGTTCTTC.